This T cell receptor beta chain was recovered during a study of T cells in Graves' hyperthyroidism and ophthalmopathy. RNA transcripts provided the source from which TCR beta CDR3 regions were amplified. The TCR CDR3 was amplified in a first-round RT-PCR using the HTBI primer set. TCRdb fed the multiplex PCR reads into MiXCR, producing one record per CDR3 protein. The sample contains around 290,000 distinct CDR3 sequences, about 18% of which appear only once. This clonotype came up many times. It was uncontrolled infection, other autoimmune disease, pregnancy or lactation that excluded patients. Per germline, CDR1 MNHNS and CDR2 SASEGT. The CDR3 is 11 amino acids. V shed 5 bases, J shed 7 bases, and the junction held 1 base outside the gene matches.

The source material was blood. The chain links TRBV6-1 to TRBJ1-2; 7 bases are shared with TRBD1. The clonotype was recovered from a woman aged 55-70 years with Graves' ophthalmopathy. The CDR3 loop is CASSHRGGYTF. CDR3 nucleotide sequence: TGTGCCAGCAGTCACAGGGGTGGCTACACCTTC.